This TCR beta chain was documented in a study of shared clonotypes between healthy human individuals. Points from the study as a whole: In a few donors, about 5% of naive CD4 clonotypes appeared in common.

Here immunoSEQ multiplex PCR was the method, and the copy in TCRdb shows in-frame clones only, minus some. The table lists roughly 1,000,000 clones, around 78% of them singletons. Details on this clone: What it binds is unknown.

This sequence originates from a man aged 18 to 35 in good health. Some clones in this sample may be carry-over from other donors' samples. Sequences were obtained from memory CD4+ T cells from PBMCs. Subset meaning: CD45RA-negative fraction.

Here the CDR3 DNA reads TGCGCCAGCAGCCAAGATGGGAGGACTCCAGCGGGAGGGCCGGACACCGGGGAGCTGTTTTTT. This codes for CASSQDGRTPAGGPDTGELFF. The V call is TRBV4-1, the J call TRBJ2-2, with TRBD2 identical over 10 bases. This CDR3 contains 21 residues. The V segment lost 0 bases and the J segment 3 bases; nucleotides outside the gene matches: 16. Germline CDR1 reads MGHRA; CDR2 reads YSYEKL.